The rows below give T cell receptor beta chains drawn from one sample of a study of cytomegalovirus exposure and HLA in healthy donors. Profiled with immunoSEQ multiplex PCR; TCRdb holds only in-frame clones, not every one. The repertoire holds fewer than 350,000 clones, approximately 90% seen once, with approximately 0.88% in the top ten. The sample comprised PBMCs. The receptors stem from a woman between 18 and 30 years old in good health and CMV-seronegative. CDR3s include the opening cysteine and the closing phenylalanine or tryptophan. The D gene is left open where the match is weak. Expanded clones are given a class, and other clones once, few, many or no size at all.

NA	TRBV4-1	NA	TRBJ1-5	CASSQDAAGDQPQHF
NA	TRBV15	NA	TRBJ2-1	CATSRQAPASSYNEQFF
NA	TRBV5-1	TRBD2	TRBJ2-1	CASSGGAGEAYNEQFF
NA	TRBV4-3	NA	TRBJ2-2	CASSQQAGPNTGELFF
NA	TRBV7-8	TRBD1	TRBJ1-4	CASSFIRTGGYFEKLFF
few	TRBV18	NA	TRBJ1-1	CASSPQVWGEGTEAFF
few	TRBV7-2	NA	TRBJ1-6	CASSLIPGGSSPLHF
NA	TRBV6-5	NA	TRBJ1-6	CASSRDSYNSPLHF
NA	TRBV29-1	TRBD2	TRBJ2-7	CSVPNSAGGGRYF
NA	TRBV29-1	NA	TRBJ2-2	CSVFRDANTGELFF
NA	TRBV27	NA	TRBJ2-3	CASREETDTQYF
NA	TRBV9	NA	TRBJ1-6	CASSTGGGRENSPLHF
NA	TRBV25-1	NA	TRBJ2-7	CASSESGGARYEQYF
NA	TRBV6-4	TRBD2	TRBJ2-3	CASSGLAGDTDTQYF
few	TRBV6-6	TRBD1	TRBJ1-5	CASSYSRQGEQPQHF
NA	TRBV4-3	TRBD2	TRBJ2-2	CASSQTGLAANTGELFF
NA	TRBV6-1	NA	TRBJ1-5	CASRISSNQPQHF
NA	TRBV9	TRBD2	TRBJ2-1	CASSVGGSGRRYNEQFF
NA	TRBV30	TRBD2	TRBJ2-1	CAWSGTSAIGTYNEQFF
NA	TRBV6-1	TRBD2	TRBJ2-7	CASSGPGLASEQYF
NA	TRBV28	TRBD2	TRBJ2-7	CASSTPIKTSGTYEQYF
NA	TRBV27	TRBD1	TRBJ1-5	CASRPGQGSNQPQHF
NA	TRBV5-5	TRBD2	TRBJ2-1	CASSSSVAGVYNEQFF
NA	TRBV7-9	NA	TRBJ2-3	CASSFTGLGADTQYF
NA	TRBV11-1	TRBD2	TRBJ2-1	CASSLSSGEYNEQFF
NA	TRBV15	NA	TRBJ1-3	CATSRGRGQTFGNTIYF
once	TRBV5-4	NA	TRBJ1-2	CASSPRAETNYGYTF
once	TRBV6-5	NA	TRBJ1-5	CASSGTRRGNQPQHF
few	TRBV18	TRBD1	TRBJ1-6	CASSYRDRDSPLHF
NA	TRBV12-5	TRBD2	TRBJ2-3	CASGLAGTDTQYF
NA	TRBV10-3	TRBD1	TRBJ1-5	CAISRGTGGAGQPQHF
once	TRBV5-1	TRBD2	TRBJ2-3	CASSLALAGGSTDTQYF
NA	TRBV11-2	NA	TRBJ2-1	CASSLGLAYNEQFF
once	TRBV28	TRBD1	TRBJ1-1	CASSSAAQGVMNTEAFF
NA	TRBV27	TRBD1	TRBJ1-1	CASSSADRGPNTEAFF
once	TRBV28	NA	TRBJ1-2	CASRGGTANYGYTF
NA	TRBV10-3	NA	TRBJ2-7	CAISEARGPHYEQYF